This T cell receptor (beta chain) was sequenced in a study of CD8 T cells in Susac syndrome. Turning to this clonotype: Its matching antigen is unknown.

This CDR3 has 11 residues. Between the trimmed V and J ends, which lost 4 bases and 5 bases, there was a span of 8 bases. Per the germline V gene, CDR1 is SQVTM and CDR2 is ANQGSEA. The TEMRA cells underwent FACS enrichment, while the CD8+ and CD4+ T cells underwent negative isolation. Random hexamers primed reverse transcription of about 0.45 to 1 ug RNA. Across 54 Vbeta and 13 Jbeta, TCR beta CDR3 was amplified with immunoSEQ multiplex PCR. TCRdb reprocessed the immunoSEQ multiplex PCR reads via MiXCR and lists one record per CDR3 protein. The sample shows 200,000 to 250,000 distinct CDR3 sequences, just under 95% of them seen only once. Study observations and caveats: The authors acknowledged that their TCR sequencing and HLA analysis involved a relatively small number of individuals.

This TCR was recovered from a human donor with multiple sclerosis. Input material: CD4+ T cells from PBMCs. The chain combines TRBV29-1 with TRBJ2-5; D not resolved. CDR3 nucleotides: TGCAGCGTTGGACCTCTGGAGACCCAGTACTTC. The encoded protein is CSVGPLETQYF. Based on the CDR3 plus reference TRBV29-1 and TRBJ2-5, the full variable domain is SAVISQKPSRDICQRGTSLTIQCQVDSQVTMMFWYRQQPGQSLTLIATANQGSEATYESGFVIDKFPISRPNLTFSTLTVSNMSPEDSSIYLCSVGPLETQYFGPGTRLLVL.